Following are 12 T cell receptor beta chains from one sample sequenced in a study of siplizumab effects on memory and regulatory T cells. TCRdb's copy holds only in-frame clones and misses some; the assay was immunoSEQ multiplex PCR. The table lists approximately 94,000 clones, around 95% of them singletons. The sequencing sample was made of naive CD4+ T cells sorted from blood. These TCRs come from a human donor in good health.

The gene calls are TRBV15 and TRBJ2-3, with D uncertain. V dropped 1 base and J dropped 2 bases, with 13 bases sitting between them. This CDR3 contains 16 residues. Per the germline V gene, CDR1 is LNHNV and CDR2 is YYDKDF (reference sequence). The CDR3 DNA is TGTGCCACCAGCAGAGCAATCCAGCTCACCACAGATACGCAGTATTTT. Residues: CATSRAIQLTTDTQYF.

The chain combines TRBV11-3 with TRBJ2-1; 10 nucleotides line up with TRBD1. Germline V gene sequence: CDR1 SGHNT, CDR2 YENEEA. V shed 1 base, J shed 6 bases, and the junction held 3 bases outside the gene matches. This CDR3 is 15 amino acids long. The CDR3 protein is CASSLGQGAGNEQFF. The CDR3 DNA follows: TGTGCCAGCAGCTTAGGACAGGGGGCCGGCAATGAGCAGTTCTTC.

The genes are TRBV6-5 and TRBJ2-5, with 9 nucleotides matching TRBD1. The CDR3 length is 15 residues. Germline assignment: CDR1 MNHEY and CDR2 SVGAGI. Trimming removed 5 bases from V and 5 bases from J; junction bases left unmatched: 9. The CDR3, as DNA: TGTGCCAGCAGTCAACCGACAGGGGGGATGGAGACCCAGTACTTC. This sequence encodes CASSQPTGGMETQYF.

This clone showed up just a few times. The CDR3 here is CASSIGGRGPETQYF. The CDR3 DNA follows: TGTGCCAGTAGTATAGGGGGCAGGGGCCCGGAGACCCAGTACTTC. The chain carries TRBV19 and TRBJ2-5, with a weak D call TRBD1 (6 bases). Trimming removed 1 base at V and 5 bases at J, with 14 bases between. The germline CDR1 and CDR2 sequences are LNHDA and SQIVND (reference sequence). The CDR3 runs 15 residues.

This chain connects TRBV6-1 to TRBJ2-4, with 7 bases matching TRBD2. The CDR3 sequence is 14 residues long. Germline CDR1 and CDR2: MNHNS and SASEGT. With V trimmed by 1 base and J by 8 bases, 5 bases remained unmatched. The CDR3 region is CASSEGGGLDIQYF. In DNA form, the CDR3 reads TGTGCCAGCAGTGAAGGGGGAGGGTTAGACATTCAGTACTTC.

V is TRBV7-3 and J is TRBJ1-1; the D is unclear. This CDR3 contains 13 residues. Trimming left V 5 bases short and J 1 base short, with 8 bases between. Per the germline V gene, CDR1 is SGHTA and CDR2 is FQGTGA. Here the CDR3 DNA reads TGTGCCAGCAGCCCCGTAGAGAACACTGAAGCTTTCTTT. Encoded protein: CASSPVENTEAFF.

As to this clone: The same CDR3 also results from other DNA sequences found in this sample. The rearrangement joins TRBV7-9 to TRBJ1-1; D gene unclear. This CDR3 comprises 14 residues. Per germline, CDR1 SEHNR and CDR2 FQNEAQ (reference sequence). V dropped 3 bases and J dropped 0 bases, with 8 bases sitting between them. Here the CDR3 DNA reads TGTGCCAGCAGCTTGGCAGGTCTGAACACTGAAGCTTTCTTT. Translated, it gives CASSLAGLNTEAFF.

The chain uses TRBV5-1 and TRBJ1-2, with D perhaps TRBD1 (6 bases). From germline, CDR1 is SGHRS and CDR2 YFSETQ. With 0 bases removed from V and 4 bases from J, the gap between germline ends came to 16 bases. This CDR3 comprises 16 residues. The CDR3 DNA is TGCGCCAGCAGCTTGGGGGCCCCAGGGGCCGGCTATGGCTACACCTTC. This encodes CASSLGAPGAGYGYTF.

The genes are TRBV11-2 and TRBJ2-3; the D gene is possibly TRBD1 (5 bases). CDR3 size: 14 residues. The V and J ends lost 1 base and 3 bases respectively, with 8 bases between them. Germline values: CDR1 SGHAT, CDR2 FQNNGV. This chain's CDR3 is CASSLGQFTDTQYF. The CDR3 coding sequence is TGTGCCAGCAGCTTAGGACAGTTTACAGATACGCAGTATTTT.

The chain employs TRBV28 and TRBJ2-5; D gene ambiguous. V lost 3 bases and J 5 bases, leaving 4 bases between the germline ends. Germline V CDR1 and CDR2: MDHEN, SYDVKM. The CDR3 extends over 11 amino acids. CDR3 residues: CASSFRETQYF. The CDR3 region has the DNA TGTGCCAGCAGTTTCCGGGAGACCCAGTACTTC.

CDR3 coding DNA: TGCGCCAGCAGCCAGTCAGGGCTGCAAGAGACCCAGTACTTC. Protein product: CASSQSGLQETQYF. The rearrangement joins TRBV4-1 to TRBJ2-5, with D tentatively TRBD1 (5 bases). Trimming took off 3 bases at V and 2 bases at J, with 10 bases between the two ends. CDR3 length: 14 residues. From germline, CDR1 is MGHRA and CDR2 YSYEKL.

The CDR3 sequence is CASRTGKGEQYF. The DNA of the CDR3 is TGTGCCAGCAGGACAGGGAAAGGCGAGCAGTACTTC. The chain uses TRBV2 and TRBJ2-7, with TRBD1 identical over 7 bases. V trimming: 6 bases; J trimming: 6 bases; junction bases outside the gene matches: 5. The germline gives CDR1 SNHLY, CDR2 FYNNEI. CDR3 size: 12 residues.